This passage covers 14 T cell receptor beta chains from one sample sequenced in a study of CDR3 diversity in severe acne. TCRdb analysed the PCR reads with MiXCR anew, one entry per CDR3 protein. The table shows tens of thousands of distinct CDR3 sequences, with around 49% occurring only once. Sequenced material: blood. These receptors were taken from a male donor in good health, without acne.

This clonotype was found a few times. The rearrangement uses TRBV15 and TRBJ2-6; D not certain. Trimming stripped 3 bases from V and 0 bases from J, with 6 bases between. CDR1 and CDR2 from the germline V gene are LNHNV and YYDKDF (reference sequence). The CDR3 sequence is 15 residues long. The CDR3 is CATSSGDSGANVLTF. Written as DNA, the CDR3 is TGTGCCACCAGCAGTGGCGACTCTGGGGCCAACGTCCTGACTTTC. The full variable domain, its missing parts supplied by reference TRBV15 and TRBJ2-6, is DAMVIQNPRYQVTQFGKPVTLSCSQTLNHNVMYWYQQKSSQAPKLLFHYYDKDFNNEADTPDNFQSRRPNTSFCFLDIRSPGLGDTAMYLCATSSGDSGANVLTFGAGSRLTVL.

This clonotype was counted only a few times. This sequence joins TRBV11-2 and TRBJ2-5; perhaps TRBD2 as D (6 bases). CDR3 length equals 12 residues. Germline values: CDR1 SGHAT, CDR2 FQNNGV. V was trimmed by 5 bases and J by 7 bases, leaving 11 bases between them. This CDR3 reads CASSNRRGTQYF. CDR3 nucleotides: TGTGCCAGCAGCAACCGGCGGGGGACCCAGTACTTC.

This clonotype occurred a few times. The germline gene is not matched at one end of the junction; a read error may be the cause. V gene TRBV7-3 combines with J gene TRBJ1-2; 12 bases agree with TRBD1. Germline V gene data show CDR1 as SGHTA and CDR2 as FQGTGA. The CDR3 loop spans 13 amino acids. The CDR3 sequence is CAGSPGQGAGYTF. CDR3 in DNA: TGTGCCGGCAGTCCGGGACAGGGGGCTGGCTACACCTTC.

The rearrangement uses TRBV19 and TRBJ1-5; the match to TRBD1 covers 9 bases. Germline-derived CDR1 and CDR2 are LNHDA and SQIVND (reference sequence). CDR3 length: 19 amino acids. Trimming cost V 10 bases and J 2 bases; bases outside gene matches: 21. The chain's CDR3 is CANTQTGTGSFGRNQPQHF. As DNA, the CDR3 is TGTGCCAATACCCAAACCGGGACAGGGAGTTTCGGCCGCAATCAGCCCCAGCATTTT. Using reference TRBV19 and TRBJ1-5 for the parts outside the CDR3, the full variable domain is DGGITQSPKYLFRKEGQNVTLSCEQNLNHDAMYWYRQDPGQGLRLIYYSQIVNDFQKGDIAEGYSVSREKKESFPLTVTSAQKNPTAFYLCANTQTGTGSFGRNQPQHFGDGTRLSIL.

This chain links TRBV7-9 with TRBJ1-2, with D possibly matching TRBD1 (6 bases). The germline V and J ends were trimmed by 1 base and 6 bases, with 15 bases remaining between them. Germline lookup yields CDR1 SEHNR and CDR2 FQNEAQ (reference sequence). The CDR3 is 15 amino acids. The DNA for the CDR3 is TGTGCCAGCAGCTTAGATGGCAGGGGCATTAATGGCTACACCTTC. It yields the protein CASSLDGRGINGYTF. Together with reference TRBV7-9 and TRBJ1-2, the CDR3 gives the full variable domain: DTGVSQNPRHKITKRGQNVTFRCDPISEHNRLYWYRQTLGQGPEFLTYFQNEAQLEKSRLLSDRFSAERPKGSFSTLEIQRTEQGDSAMYLCASSLDGRGINGYTFGSGTRLTVV.

The CDR3 bases are TGTGCCAGCAGCCCTGGACAGGTTGGCTACGAGCAGTACTTC. Its translation is CASSPGQVGYEQYF. This chain connects TRBV11-3 to TRBJ2-7; 7 bases fit TRBD1. V was clipped by 5 bases and J by 3 bases; unmatched bases: 7. Germline CDR1 and CDR2: SGHNT and YENEEA. This CDR3 contains 14 residues.

This clonotype was picked up many times. V is TRBV6-1 and J is TRBJ1-5, with TRBD1 as a possible D gene (6 bases). CDR3 length equals 13 residues. In germline, CDR1 is MNHNS, CDR2 SASEGT. The CDR3: CATVRDNNQPQHF. CDR3 sequence (DNA): TGTGCAACTGTCCGGGACAACAATCAGCCCCAGCATTTT.

J is TRBJ1-3 and V is TRBV24-1; 10 bases agree with TRBD1. The CDR3 is 17 residues long. Germline V CDR1 and CDR2: KGHDR, SFDVKD. V lost 4 bases, J lost 2 bases, and 7 bases stayed unmatched. The CDR3 spells CATSDPGTGEAGNTIYF. The CDR3 region has the DNA TGTGCCACCAGTGACCCTGGGACAGGGGAAGCTGGAAACACCATATATTTT.

The genes are TRBV20-1 and TRBJ1-1; D not resolved. The CDR3 loop spans 13 amino acids. The germline CDR1 and CDR2 sequences are DFQATT and SNEGSKA (reference sequence). V was clipped by 6 bases and J by 3 bases, with 14 bases between them. CDR3 loop: CSAKPKGDTEAFF. CDR3 DNA sequence: TGCAGTGCCAAACCGAAGGGAGACACTGAAGCTTTCTTT.

This chain links TRBV13 with TRBJ2-2, with 9 bases aligning to TRBD2. This CDR3 spans 15 amino acids. The junction had 6 bases not matched to a gene; V was cut back by 4 bases and J by 6 bases. Germline assignment: CDR1 PRHDT and CDR2 FYEKMQ (reference sequence). CDR3 DNA: TGTGCCAGCAGCTCCCGGACTAGCGTACCCGGGGAGCTGTTTTTT. Amino acids: CASSSRTSVPGELFF.

In this sample, this clonotype turned up a few times. The chain recombines TRBV6-5 with TRBJ1-5, with 9 positions matching TRBD1. The J segment lost 7 bases and the V segment lost 2 bases, leaving 6 bases of the junction unmatched. The CDR3 runs 15 residues. Germline V gene lookup returns CDR1 MNHEY and CDR2 SVGAGI. The CDR3 bases are TGTGCCAGCAGTTACCCGGGACAGGGAGGACAGCCCCAGCATTTT. Residues: CASSYPGQGGQPQHF.

This clonotype was observed a handful of times. As DNA, the CDR3 is TGTGCCATCAGTTCAGAGGGATATCAGCCCCAGCATTTT. Translating it yields CAISSEGYQPQHF. The genes are TRBV10-3 and TRBJ1-5; D unresolved. There are 13 residues in the CDR3. Germline CDR1 reads ENHRY; CDR2 reads SYGVKD. The V gene lost 5 bases and the J gene lost 5 bases, with 10 bases spanning the gap.

The genes are TRBV11-3 and TRBJ2-7; TRBD2 is a possible D gene (6 bases). The length of the CDR3 is 18 residues. CDR1 and CDR2 from the germline V gene are SGHNT and YENEEA. Trimming cost V 4 bases and J 0 bases, with 22 bases left between them. The CDR3 DNA reads as TGTGCCAGCAGCTCCCGGACCTTAGTCGGGGGAATCTCCTACGAGCAGTACTTC. It translates to CASSSRTLVGGISYEQYF.

The gene calls are TRBV7-6 and TRBJ2-3; 8 positions match TRBD2. Trimming cost V 3 bases and J 11 bases; bases outside gene matches: 19. The CDR3 spans 17 residues. Germline V gene data show CDR1 as SGHVS and CDR2 as FNYEAQ. CDR3 protein: CASSFLTGAGGTNEQYF. The CDR3 DNA is TGTGCCAGCAGCTTCCTTACTGGTGCGGGGGGAACCAATGAGCAGTATTTT.